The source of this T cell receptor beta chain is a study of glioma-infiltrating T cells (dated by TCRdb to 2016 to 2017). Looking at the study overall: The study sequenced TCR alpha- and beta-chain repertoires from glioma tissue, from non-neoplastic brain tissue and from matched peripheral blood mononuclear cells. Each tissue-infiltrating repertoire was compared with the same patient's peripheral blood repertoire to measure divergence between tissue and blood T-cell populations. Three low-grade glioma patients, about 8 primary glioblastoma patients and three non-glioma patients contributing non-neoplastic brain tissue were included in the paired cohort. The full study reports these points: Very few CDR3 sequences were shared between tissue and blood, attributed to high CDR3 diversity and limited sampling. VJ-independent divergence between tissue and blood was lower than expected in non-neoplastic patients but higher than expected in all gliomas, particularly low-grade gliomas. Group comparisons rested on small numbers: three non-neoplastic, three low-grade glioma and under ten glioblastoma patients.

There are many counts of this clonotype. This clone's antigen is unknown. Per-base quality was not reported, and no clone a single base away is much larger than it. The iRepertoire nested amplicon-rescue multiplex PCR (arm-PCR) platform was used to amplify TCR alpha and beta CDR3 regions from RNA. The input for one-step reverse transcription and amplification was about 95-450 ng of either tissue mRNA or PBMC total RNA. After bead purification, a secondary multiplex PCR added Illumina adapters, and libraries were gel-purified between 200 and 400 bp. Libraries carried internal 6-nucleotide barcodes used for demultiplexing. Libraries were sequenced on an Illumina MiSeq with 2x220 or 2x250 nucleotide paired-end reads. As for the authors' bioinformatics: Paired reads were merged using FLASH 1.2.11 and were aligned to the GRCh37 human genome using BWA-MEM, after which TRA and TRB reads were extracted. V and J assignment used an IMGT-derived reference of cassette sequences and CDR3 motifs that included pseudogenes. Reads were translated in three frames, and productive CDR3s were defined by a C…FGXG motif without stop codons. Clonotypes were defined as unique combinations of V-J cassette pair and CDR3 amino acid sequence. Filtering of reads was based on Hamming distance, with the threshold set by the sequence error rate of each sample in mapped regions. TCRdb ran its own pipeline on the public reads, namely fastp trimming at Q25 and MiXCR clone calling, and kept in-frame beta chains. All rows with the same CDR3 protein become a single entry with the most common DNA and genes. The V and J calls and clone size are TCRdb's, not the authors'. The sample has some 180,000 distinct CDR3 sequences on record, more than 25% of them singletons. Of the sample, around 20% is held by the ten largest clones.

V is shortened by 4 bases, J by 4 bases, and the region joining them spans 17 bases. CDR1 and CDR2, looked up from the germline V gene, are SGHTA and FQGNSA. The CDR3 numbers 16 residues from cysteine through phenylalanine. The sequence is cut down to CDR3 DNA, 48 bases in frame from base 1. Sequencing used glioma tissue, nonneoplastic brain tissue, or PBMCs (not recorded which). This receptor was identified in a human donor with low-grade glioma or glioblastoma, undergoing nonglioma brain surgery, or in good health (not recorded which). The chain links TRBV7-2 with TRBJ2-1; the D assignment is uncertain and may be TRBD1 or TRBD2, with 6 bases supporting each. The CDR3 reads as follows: CASSSIQGGGYNEQFF. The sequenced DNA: TGTGCCAGCAGCTCGATACAGGGTGGAGGGTACAATGAGCAGTTCTTC.